Following are 14 T cell receptor beta chains from one sample sequenced in a study of tumor-infiltrating lymphocytes in oesophageal squamous cell carcinoma (TCRdb year 2016). Library method: PCR. The sequencer listed for this sample is Illumina HiSeq 2000. TCRdb reprocessing: public reads trimmed at Q25 with fastp, clones called with MiXCR, in-frame beta chains kept. Entries are consolidated by CDR3 protein sequence, retaining the most common genes and DNA. The sample data list approximately 15,000 distinct CDR3 sequences, and roughly 55% of these were observed just once. 15% to 25% of the sample lies in the top ten. The sequenced material came from esophageal tumor tissue. All receptors come from a male donor with esophageal squamous cell carcinoma.

This clonotype was found many times. V and J are TRBV7-9 and TRBJ2-5; tentative D call: TRBD2 (5 bases). The germline V gene has CDR1 SEHNR and CDR2 FQNEAQ (reference sequence). The CDR3 runs to 12 residues. The V end was cut by 4 bases, the J end by 11 bases, with 14 bases between. CDR3 amino acids: CASSSDYLGQYF. CDR3 nucleotide sequence: TGTGCCAGCAGCTCCGACTACCTCGGGCAGTACTTC. Using reference TRBV7-9 and TRBJ2-5 for the parts outside the CDR3, the full variable domain is DTGVSQNPRHKITKRGQNVTFRCDPISEHNRLYWYRQTLGQGPEFLTYFQNEAQLEKSRLLSDRFSAERPKGSFSTLEIQRTEQGDSAMYLCASSSDYLGQYFGPGTRLLVL.

This clonotype was picked up one time. No DNA is shown, since the ends of the CDR3 on it are uncertain; the CDR3 is the one TCRdb lists. The chain recombines TRBV27 with TRBJ2-5; the table's D gene call, TRBD2, was not cross checked with the DNA. Including both end residues, the CDR3 is 15 amino acids long. Germline V gene lookup returns CDR1 MNHEY and CDR2 SMNVEV (reference sequence). CDR3 protein: CASSTSRGITPPLRF.

Ten or more counts support this clonotype. The genes are TRBV27 and TRBJ2-4; 7 bases align to TRBD2. With V trimmed by 3 bases and J by 13 bases, 15 bases remained unmatched. This CDR3 is built from 15 residues. In germline, CDR1 is MNHEY, CDR2 SMNVEV (reference sequence). Written as DNA, the CDR3 is TGTGCCAGCAGTTTGGGGGGGGACGGAGGTTGGGGGCAGTACTTC. Protein product: CASSLGGDGGWGQYF.

This clonotype was counted between two and nine times. V usage is TRBV6-6 and J usage is TRBJ2-7; TRBD1 matches at 7 bases. The CDR3 has 13 residues. The ends lost 6 bases at V and 2 bases at J; junction bases unmatched: 4. Germline V gene lookup returns CDR1 MNHNY and CDR2 SVGAGI (reference sequence). CDR3: CASRRDRAYEQYF. Here the CDR3 DNA reads TGTGCCAGCAGGAGGGACAGAGCCTACGAGCAGTACTTC.

The genes are TRBV12-3 or TRBV12-4 and TRBJ2-1; 8 bases line up with TRBD2. With the DNA end fitting TRBJ2-7 better, the J assignment may be wrong. CDR3 size: 19 residues. Here the CDR3 DNA reads TGTGCCAGCAGTTTAAGGGGCACGGGCCTAGCGGGTTTCTCCTACGAGCAGTACTTC. This translates into CASSLRGTGLAGFSYEQYF.

The genes are TRBV5-5 and TRBJ2-1; D is tentatively TRBD1 or TRBD2 (5 bases each). The J call is uncertain, as TRBJ2-7 better fits the DNA end. CDR1 and CDR2 (germline): SGHKS, YYEKEE (reference sequence). The CDR3 is 15 amino acids. The CDR3 DNA follows: TGTGCCAGCAGCTTGGCCTGGGGGTTCACTTACGAGCAGTACTTC. This codes for CASSLAWGFTYEQYF.

In regard to this clonotype: A much larger clonotype is one base distant, so this may be a read error. V and J are TRBV7-3 and TRBJ2-3; 8 positions agree with TRBD2. This CDR3 comprises 15 residues. Germline V gene sequence: CDR1 SGHTA, CDR2 FQGTGA. Trimming at V came to 3 bases and at J to 3 bases, leaving 5 bases not matched to a gene. Written as DNA, the CDR3 is TGTGCCAGCAGCTTGACTAGCGAGGAGACAGATACGCAGTATTTT. Amino acid sequence: CASSLTSEETDTQYF.

This sequence joins TRBV7-3 and TRBJ2-1, with TRBD2 matching 12 bases. The closer fit of TRBJ2-5 to the DNA end suggests the J call may be wrong. This CDR3 is built from 17 residues. CDR1 and CDR2 from the germline V gene are SGHTA and FQGTGA. As DNA, the CDR3 is TGTGCCAGCAGCCCCCATAGTGGGACTAGCGGGCGAGAGACCCAGTACTTC. This codes for CASSPHSGTSGRETQYF.

Remarks on this clonotype: The germline gene is not matched at one end of the junction; a read error may be the cause. The chain recombines TRBV7-2 with TRBJ2-4; possibly TRBD1 or TRBD2 for D (5 bases each). The germline gives CDR1 SGHTA, CDR2 FQGNSA. The CDR3 extends over 13 amino acids. The CDR3 is CASSTGAGTEAFF. The CDR3 region has the DNA TGTGCCAGCAGCACCGGGGCAGGAACTGAAGCTTTCTTC.

The chain has TRBV28 and TRBJ2-4; 7 nucleotides line up with TRBD1. The end of the DNA is better explained by TRBJ2-7, so the J call may be wrong. Germline V gene lookup returns CDR1 MDHEN and CDR2 SYDVKM. The CDR3 is 14 amino acids. The CDR3 DNA reads as TGTGCCAGCAGTTTATTACACAGGGGCTACGAGCAGTACTTC. Its translation: CASSLLHRGYEQYF.

This clonotype was counted only a few times. The chain joins TRBV7-6 to TRBJ2-2, with D possibly being TRBD1 (5 bases). Trimming took off 6 bases at V and 3 bases at J, with 11 bases between the two ends. The CDR3 is 14 residues long. CDR1 and CDR2 from the germline V gene are SGHVS and FNYEAQ. The CDR3: CASRDPGYTGELFF. Written as DNA, the CDR3 is TGTGCCAGCAGGGATCCAGGGTACACCGGGGAGCTGTTTTTT.

The gene calls are TRBV5-1 and TRBJ2-7; 7 bases are a match to TRBD1. The CDR3 sequence is 15 residues long. Looked up from germline, CDR1 is SGHRS and CDR2 is YFSETQ. V lost 0 bases and J lost 0; bases outside the gene matches: 3. As DNA, the CDR3 is TGCGCCAGCAGCTTGGGGACAGGATTCTCCTACGAGCAGTACTTC. Its protein is CASSLGTGFSYEQYF.

In the case of this clonotype: No conserved phenylalanine or tryptophan ends this CDR3, so it is likely a read error. It is unclear where the CDR3 begins or ends on the DNA, so no DNA is shown, and the CDR3 is as TCRdb lists it. This sequence joins TRBV7-2 and TRBJ2-3; no DNA check was done on the table's D call, TRBD2. The CDR3 spans 15 amino acids, including both terminal residues. Germline V lookup: CDR1 SGHTA, CDR2 FQGNSA. The CDR3 region is CASSLAVGYEQYFGP.

In this sample, this clonotype turned up many times. This chain joins TRBV5-4 and TRBJ2-1; 9 bases map to TRBD2. Germline-derived CDR1 and CDR2 are SGHNT and YYREEE (reference sequence). This CDR3 region has 17 residues. V lost 3 bases, J lost 8 bases, and 15 bases stayed unmatched. CDR3 bases: TGTGCCAGCAGCTGGCCGGCGGGGGGGCGGGAGGACGATGAGCAGTTCTTC. Translation gives CASSWPAGGREDDEQFF.